The 2 T cell receptor beta chains given below trace back to one sample, sequenced in a study of glioma-infiltrating T cells. Amplification of TCR alpha and beta CDR3 regions from RNA used iRepertoire nested multiplex PCR. TCRdb recomputed calls from the multiplex PCR reads with MiXCR, one row per CDR3 protein. The sample includes a few hundred thousand distinct CDR3 sequences, approximately 42% of them seen just once. Input material: glioma tissue, nonneoplastic brain tissue, or PBMCs (not recorded which). These receptors all stem from a human donor with low-grade glioma or glioblastoma, undergoing nonglioma brain surgery, or in good health (not recorded which).

The sample holds many counts of this clonotype. The CDR3 sequence: CASSTGANVLTF. In DNA, the CDR3 is TGTGCCAGCAGTACTGGGGCCAACGTCCTGACTTTC. This chain links TRBV6-2 or TRBV6-3 with TRBJ2-6; no clear D gene. In germline, CDR1 is MNHEY, CDR2 SVGEGT. The ends were cut back, 5 bases at V and 2 bases at J, with 1 base in the middle. The CDR3 contains 12 residues.

Details on this clonotype: This may be a read error, as it is one base from a much larger clone. The rearrangement uses TRBV6-6 and TRBJ1-2; D gene uncertain. Between the trimmed V and J ends, which lost 8 bases and 5 bases, there was a span of 12 bases. This CDR3 is built from 12 residues. Germline CDR1 and CDR2: MNHNY and SVGAGI (reference sequence). The CDR3 coding sequence is TGTGCCAGCTGTACTGGATTTTATGGCTACACCTTC. The encoded protein is CASCTGFYGYTF.